Listed below are T cell receptor beta chains from one sample, sequenced in a study of T-cell memory formation after mild COVID-19. TCRdb redid the calling of the 5' RACE reads with MiXCR, one entry per CDR3 protein. The sample contains around 65,000 distinct CDR3 sequences, roughly 10% of which appear only once. Material: PBMCs or a T cell subset sorted from them (not recorded which). The receptors originated from a young man who had mild COVID-19 (a few samples of this study predate the infection). Cell type and time point are not known. CDR3s include the opening cysteine and the closing phenylalanine or tryptophan. A D gene is named only where the DNA matches it firmly. Some rows have no size entry. The others give once, few or many, or a class for an expanded clone.

V gene,J gene,D gene,clone size,CDR3 protein,CDR3 DNA
TRBV7-2,TRBJ2-1,TRBD1,many,CASSRPGRGNEQFF,TGTGCCAGCAGCCGACCCGGCAGGGGGAATGAGCAGTTCTTC
TRBV5-6,TRBJ2-3,TRBD2,few,CASSLIALAGYRDTQYF,TGTGCCAGCAGCTTGATCGCGCTAGCGGGGTATAGAGATACGCAGTATTTT
TRBV5-1,TRBJ2-2,NA,few,CASGDPMGAGELFF,TGCGCCAGCGGTGACCCAATGGGAGCCGGGGAGCTGTTTTTT
TRBV7-9,TRBJ2-3,NA,few,CASSVQGDSDTQYF,TGTGCCAGCAGCGTCCAGGGCGACTCAGATACGCAGTATTTT
TRBV5-1,TRBJ2-1,TRBD1,many,CASSDPRQGNEQFF,TGCGCCAGCAGCGACCCTAGACAGGGTAATGAGCAGTTCTTC
TRBV12-3/TRBV12-4,TRBJ1-5,NA,NA,CASSFLTVGNQPQHF,TGTGCCAGCAGTTTCTTAACGGTCGGCAATCAGCCCCAGCATTTT
TRBV18,TRBJ2-3,NA,few,CASSPSRSTDTQYF,TGTGCCAGCTCACCATCCAGGAGCACAGATACGCAGTATTTT
TRBV7-7,TRBJ2-3,NA,few,CASSSTTSTDTQYF,TGTGCCAGCAGCTCAACGACAAGCACAGATACGCAGTATTTT
TRBV7-2,TRBJ2-1,NA,few,CASSPFGGEQFF,TGTGCCAGCAGCCCTTTTGGGGGTGAGCAGTTCTTC
TRBV10-3,TRBJ1-1,NA,NA,CAISAELNTEAFF,TGTGCCATCAGCGCAGAGCTGAACACTGAAGCTTTCTTT
TRBV29-1,TRBJ2-3,NA,few,CSVVGISSTDTQYF,TGCAGCGTTGTGGGGATTTCTAGCACAGATACGCAGTATTTT
TRBV7-9,TRBJ1-3,NA,few,CASSLSIQTNTIYF,TGTGCCAGCAGCTTATCGATACAGACAAACACCATATATTTT
TRBV29-1,TRBJ1-5,TRBD1,few,CSVSSSATGGQPQHF,TGCAGCGTCTCATCGTCGGCGACAGGGGGACAGCCCCAGCATTTT
TRBV7-9,TRBJ2-5,NA,NA,CASSAQPETQYF,TGTGCCAGCAGCGCACAACCTGAGACCCAGTACTTC
TRBV20-1,TRBJ2-5,TRBD2,NA,CSATGTSGNQETQYF,TGCAGTGCCACTGGGACTAGCGGGAACCAAGAGACCCAGTACTTC
TRBV7-2,TRBJ1-5,TRBD1,NA,CASSRGTGGRYSNQPQHF,TGTGCCAGCAGCCGTGGGACAGGGGGACGCTATAGCAATCAGCCCCAGCATTTT
TRBV5-1,TRBJ1-2,NA,NA,CASKEGTNYGYTF,TGCGCCAGCAAGGAGGGGACTAACTATGGCTACACCTTC
TRBV3-1,TRBJ1-5,NA,NA,CASSQDPGQPQHF,TGTGCCAGCAGCCAAGATCCGGGGCAGCCCCAGCATTTT
TRBV20-1,TRBJ2-5,NA,many,CSAPNPRGTQETQYF,TGCAGTGCTCCTAACCCTAGAGGGACTCAAGAGACCCAGTACTTC
TRBV10-2,TRBJ1-1,NA,NA,CASSGGVNTEAFF,TGCGCCAGCAGTGGGGGAGTGAACACTGAAGCTTTCTTT
TRBV5-1,TRBJ1-3,NA,few,CASSLGQGSNTIYF,TGCGCCAGCAGCTTGGGCCAGGGGTCGAACACCATATATTTT
TRBV5-1,TRBJ1-3,NA,NA,CASSLGRPDPGNTIYF,TGCGCCAGCAGCTTGGGACGGCCCGACCCTGGAAACACCATATATTTT
TRBV7-2,TRBJ2-5,TRBD1,few,CASSPTGTVGETQYF,TGTGCCAGCAGCCCCACCGGGACAGTCGGAGAGACCCAGTACTTC
TRBV7-2,TRBJ2-7,NA,medium-sized,CASSPRTGSVDF,TGTGCCAGCAGCCCCCGTACGGGGTCTGTTGACTTC
TRBV12-3/TRBV12-4,TRBJ2-4,NA,NA,CASSLSQGSIQYF,TGTGCCAGCAGTTTATCGCAGGGGAGCATTCAGTACTTC
TRBV7-2,TRBJ2-1,TRBD1,many,CASSLAMAGGYNEQFF,TGTGCCAGCAGCTTAGCGATGGCAGGGGGCTACAATGAGCAGTTCTTC
TRBV20-1,TRBJ1-4,NA,few,CSARWGLTVGEKLFF,TGCAGTGCTAGATGGGGTTTGACGGTCGGGGAAAAACTGTTTTTT
TRBV7-9,TRBJ2-4,NA,NA,CASSMNRELAKNIQYF,TGTGCCAGCAGCATGAACAGGGAATTAGCCAAAAACATTCAGTACTTC
TRBV6-5,TRBJ2-2,NA,medium-sized,CASSSQGSGELFF,TGTGCCAGCAGTTCTCAGGGGTCCGGGGAGCTGTTTTTT
TRBV29-1,TRBJ2-7,TRBD2,NA,CSVGDYYEQYF,TGCAGCGTTGGGGACTACTACGAGCAGTACTTC
TRBV3-1,TRBJ2-3,TRBD1,NA,CASATGSTDTQYF,TGTGCCAGCGCGACAGGGTCCACAGATACGCAGTATTTT
TRBV25-1,TRBJ2-3,NA,NA,CASSRVGETDTQYF,TGTGCCAGCAGTAGAGTTGGGGAAACAGATACGCAGTATTTT
TRBV4-1,TRBJ2-5,NA,many,CASSVIEQETQYF,TGCGCCAGCAGCGTTATCGAGCAAGAGACCCAGTACTTC
TRBV20-1,TRBJ2-1,TRBD2,few,CSARLAEFYNEQFF,TGCAGTGCTAGACTAGCGGAGTTCTACAATGAGCAGTTCTTC
TRBV14,TRBJ2-3,NA,few,CASSQGVYTQYF,TGTGCCAGCAGCCAAGGCGTCTATACGCAGTATTTT
TRBV7-7,TRBJ2-3,NA,NA,CASSPTTVVQDTQYF,TGTGCTAGCAGCCCGACGACGGTTGTCCAAGATACGCAGTATTTT
TRBV7-2,TRBJ2-3,NA,many,CASSFETSDTQYF,TGTGCCAGCAGCTTTGAAACTAGCGATACGCAGTATTTT